This section outlines one T cell receptor (beta chain) sequence together with its context. There is no known antigen for this receptor. The input lacks base qualities; no much larger clone sits a single base away. TCRbeta CDR3 regions were amplified from genomic DNA by means of the immunoSEQ Assay, a bias-controlled multiplex PCR. Per the source publication's procedure: Within the assay, amplification of reference gene primers was used to estimate how many nucleated cells each sample contained. To quantify the absolute abundance of each unique TCRbeta CDR3 rearrangement, sequence reads were collapsed and filtered. For each sample, productive Simpson clonality was calculated as the square root of Simpson's diversity index over productive rearrangements. TCRdb retrieved this table from immuneACCESS and kept in-frame rearrangements only. Not all clones are present; in checked studies, unresolved V genes account for under half, and no reason is known for the remainder. For V, J and clone size, that table is used; D and trimming come from the DNA. The sample records tens of thousands of clones, 70% to 90% of which are singletons. Of the sample, around 13% is held by the ten largest clones.

The sample originates from a study of blood T cell repertoires in COVID-19 (dated by TCRdb to about 2020). About the investigation overall: Samples from collaborators originated in the United States, Italy and Spain and spanned both the acute and convalescent phases of COVID-19. The prospective study material was composed of cDNA or gDNA derived from T cells, B-cell-depleted T cells, or PBMCs. The dataset comprised deeply sampled blood TCRbeta repertoires from subjects exposed to, actively infected with, or recovered from COVID-19. The repertoires were made available in a free public database intended to serve as a resource for research on the immune response to SARS-CoV-2. Samples were obtained from the ongoing ImmuneRACE study (first 160 participants) and from over a thousand subjects provided by 6 global collaborators. Sample metadata almost always included a de-identified subject ID, COVID-19 status, age in years and sex. Where HLA class I and class II types were available, the types were taken from metadata supplied by the sample provider, not from assay-based typing. The paper as a whole reports these results and caveats: How much clinical and demographic metadata was included differed by source and by participant, and the metadata was provided uncurated.

Collaborating institutions collected whole blood in K2EDTA tubes following their own protocols. For TCRbeta analysis, collaborators shipped samples as frozen whole blood, isolated PBMCs, or DNA extracted from either of those sample types. Trimming removed 5 bases from V and 2 bases from J; the gene matches leave 6 bases unexplained. The CDR1 and CDR2 encoded by the germline V gene are SGHTA and FQGNSA. Taken from cysteine to phenylalanine, the CDR3 has 16 residues. The read is trimmed to its CDR3 DNA, 48 bases read in frame from base 1. The origin of this receptor is an older man with acute or convalescent COVID-19. The V and J segments used are TRBV7-2 and TRBJ2-5; TRBD2 agrees with 12 junctional bases. The specimen sequenced was peripheral blood. Here the CDR3 is given as CASSGRLAGVQETQYF. The bases are TGTGCCAGCAGCGGTCGACTAGCGGGGGTACAAGAGACCCAGTACTTC.